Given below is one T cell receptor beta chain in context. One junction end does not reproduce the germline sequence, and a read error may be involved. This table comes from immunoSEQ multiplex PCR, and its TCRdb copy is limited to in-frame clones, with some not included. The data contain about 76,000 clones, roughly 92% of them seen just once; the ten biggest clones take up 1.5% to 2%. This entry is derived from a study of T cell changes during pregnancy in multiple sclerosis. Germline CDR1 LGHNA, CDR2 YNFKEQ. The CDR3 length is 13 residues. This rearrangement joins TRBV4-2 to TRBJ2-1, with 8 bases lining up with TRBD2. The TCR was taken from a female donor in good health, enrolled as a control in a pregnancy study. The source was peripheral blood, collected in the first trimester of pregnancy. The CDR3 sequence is CASSPPAGGFKIF. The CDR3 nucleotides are TGTGCCAGCAGCCCCCCGGCGGGGGGATTTAAGATCTTC.